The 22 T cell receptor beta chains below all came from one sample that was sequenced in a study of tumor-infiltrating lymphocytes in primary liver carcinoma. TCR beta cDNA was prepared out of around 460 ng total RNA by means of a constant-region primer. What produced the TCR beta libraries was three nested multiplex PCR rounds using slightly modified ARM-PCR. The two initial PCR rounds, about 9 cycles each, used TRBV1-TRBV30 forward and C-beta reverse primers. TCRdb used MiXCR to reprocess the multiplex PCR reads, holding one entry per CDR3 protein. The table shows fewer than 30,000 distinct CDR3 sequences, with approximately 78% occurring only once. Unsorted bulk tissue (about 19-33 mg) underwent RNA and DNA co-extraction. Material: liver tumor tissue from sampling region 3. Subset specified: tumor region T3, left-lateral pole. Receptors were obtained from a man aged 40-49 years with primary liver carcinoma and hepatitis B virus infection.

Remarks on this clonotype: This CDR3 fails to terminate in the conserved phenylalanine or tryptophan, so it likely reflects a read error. The CDR3 region is CASSSKRDLTGELFL. In DNA form, the CDR3 reads TGTGCCAGCAGCTCGAAGCGGGACTTAACCGGGGAGCTGTTTCTT. The V and J genes are TRBV5-4 and TRBJ2-2; the match to TRBD2 covers 7 bases. This CDR3 has 15 residues. J was trimmed by 5 bases and V by 3 bases; bases with no gene match: 7. From germline, CDR1 is SGHNT and CDR2 YYREEE (reference sequence).

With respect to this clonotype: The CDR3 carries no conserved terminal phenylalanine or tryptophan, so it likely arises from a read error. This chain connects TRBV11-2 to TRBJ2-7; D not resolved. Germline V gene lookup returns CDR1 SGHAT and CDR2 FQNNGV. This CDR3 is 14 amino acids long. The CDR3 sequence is CTGSLDLGGWEQYL. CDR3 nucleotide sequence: TGTACCGGCAGCTTAGATCTTGGTGGATGGGAGCAGTACCTC.

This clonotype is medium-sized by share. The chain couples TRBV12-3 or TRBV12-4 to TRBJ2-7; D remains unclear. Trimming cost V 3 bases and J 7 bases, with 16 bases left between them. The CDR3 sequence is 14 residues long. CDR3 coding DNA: TGTGCCAGCAGTTTCCGTGAGACTCAACGGGAGCAGTACTTC. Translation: CASSFRETQREQYF.

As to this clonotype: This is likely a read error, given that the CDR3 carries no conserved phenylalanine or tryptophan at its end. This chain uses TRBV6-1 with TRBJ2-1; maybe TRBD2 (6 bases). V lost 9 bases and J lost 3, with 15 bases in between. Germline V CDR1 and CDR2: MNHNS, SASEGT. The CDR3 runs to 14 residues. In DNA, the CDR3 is TGTGCCAGTATAAGCGGGTTTGGCTACAATGAGCAGTTCTTA. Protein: CASISGFGYNEQFL.

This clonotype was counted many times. The CDR3 protein is CASSPDTQGYTF. Written as DNA, the CDR3 is TGTGCCAGCAGCCCTGACACCCAAGGCTACACCTTC. V and J are TRBV7-8 and TRBJ1-2; D unresolved. CDR1 and CDR2 (germline): SGHVS, FQNEAQ. CDR3 length: 12 residues. V was trimmed by 5 bases and J by 8 bases, leaving 12 bases between them.

The CDR3 loop reads CASNQAGTVSSHPQHF. As DNA, the CDR3 is TGTGCCAGCAACCAAGCAGGGACAGTTAGCAGTCATCCCCAGCATTTT. The chain has TRBV6-2 or TRBV6-3 and TRBJ1-5, with TRBD1 identical over 7 bases. The CDR3 loop spans 16 amino acids. CDR1 MNHEY and CDR2 SVGEGT come from the germline V gene. V was pared by 7 bases and J by 10 bases, with 19 bases of the junction left unmatched.

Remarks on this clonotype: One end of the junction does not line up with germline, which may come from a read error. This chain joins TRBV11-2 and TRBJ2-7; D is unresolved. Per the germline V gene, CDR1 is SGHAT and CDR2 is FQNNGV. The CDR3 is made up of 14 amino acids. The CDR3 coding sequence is TGTACCAGCAGTCTTGATCCTGGTGGATGGGAGCAGTACTTC. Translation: CTSSLDPGGWEQYF.

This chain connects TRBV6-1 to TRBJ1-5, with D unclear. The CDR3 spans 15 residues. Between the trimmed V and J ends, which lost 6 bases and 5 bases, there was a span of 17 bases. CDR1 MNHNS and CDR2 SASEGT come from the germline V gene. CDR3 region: CASRSRGDLDQPQHF. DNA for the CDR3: TGTGCCAGCAGATCTCGGGGAGATTTGGATCAGCCCCAGCATTTT.

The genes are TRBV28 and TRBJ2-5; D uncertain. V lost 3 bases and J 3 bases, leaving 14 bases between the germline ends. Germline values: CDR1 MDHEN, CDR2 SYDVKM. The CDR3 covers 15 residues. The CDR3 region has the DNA TGTGCCAGCAGTTTGTTTGGTGGAATAGAAGAGACCCAGTACTTC. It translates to CASSLFGGIEETQYF.

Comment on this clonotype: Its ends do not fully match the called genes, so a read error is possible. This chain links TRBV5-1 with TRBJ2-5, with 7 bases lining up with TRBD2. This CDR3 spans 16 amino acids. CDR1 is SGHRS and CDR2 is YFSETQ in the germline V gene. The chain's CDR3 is CASSLATRGIQETHYF. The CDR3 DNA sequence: TGCGCCAGCAGCTTGGCCACGCGGGGGATCCAAGAGACCCATTACTTC.

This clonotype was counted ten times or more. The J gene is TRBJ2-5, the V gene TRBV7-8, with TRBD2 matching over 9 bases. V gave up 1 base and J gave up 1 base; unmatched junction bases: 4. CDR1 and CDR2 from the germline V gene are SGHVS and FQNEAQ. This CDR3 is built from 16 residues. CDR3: CASSLEIAGAQETQYF. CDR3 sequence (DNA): TGTGCCAGCAGCTTAGAAATAGCGGGAGCCCAAGAGACCCAGTACTTC.

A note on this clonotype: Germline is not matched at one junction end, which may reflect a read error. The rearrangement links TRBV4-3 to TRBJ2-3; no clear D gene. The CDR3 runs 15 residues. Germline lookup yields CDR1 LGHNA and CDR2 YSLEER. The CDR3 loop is CASSHQRVEIDTQYF. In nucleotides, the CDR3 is TGCGCTAGCAGCCACCAACGAGTAGAAATAGATACGCAGTATTTT.

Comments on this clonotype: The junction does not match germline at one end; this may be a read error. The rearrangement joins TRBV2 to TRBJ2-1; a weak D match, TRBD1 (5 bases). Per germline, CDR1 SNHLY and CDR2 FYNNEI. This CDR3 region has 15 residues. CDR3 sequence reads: CTSNQDKSSYNEQFF. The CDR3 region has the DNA TGTACCAGTAATCAGGACAAAAGCTCCTACAATGAGCAGTTCTTC.

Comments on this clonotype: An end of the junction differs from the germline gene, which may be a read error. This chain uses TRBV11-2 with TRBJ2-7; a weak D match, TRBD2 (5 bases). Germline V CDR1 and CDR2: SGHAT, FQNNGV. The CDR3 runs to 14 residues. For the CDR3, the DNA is TGTGCCAGCAGCTTAAATTTTGGTGGATGGGAGCAGTATTTC. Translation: CASSLNFGGWEQYF.

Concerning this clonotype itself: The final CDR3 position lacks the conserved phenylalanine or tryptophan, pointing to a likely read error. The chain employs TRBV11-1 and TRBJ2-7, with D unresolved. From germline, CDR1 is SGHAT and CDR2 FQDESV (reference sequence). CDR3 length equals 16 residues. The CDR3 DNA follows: TGTGCCAACAGCTCAAGAGGCTCTTTCAGCCTCTACGAGCAGTACTCT. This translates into CANSSRGSFSLYEQYS.

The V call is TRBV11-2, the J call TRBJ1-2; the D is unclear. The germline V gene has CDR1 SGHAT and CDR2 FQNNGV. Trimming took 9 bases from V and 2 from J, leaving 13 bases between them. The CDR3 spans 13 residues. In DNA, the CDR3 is TGTGCCAGTAGCGTAACGGCCAACTATGGCTACACCTTC. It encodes CASSVTANYGYTF. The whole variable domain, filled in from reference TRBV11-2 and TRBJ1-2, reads EAGVAQSPRYKIIEKRQSVAFWCNPISGHATLYWYQQILGQGPKLLIQFQNNGVVDDSQLPKDRFSAERLKGVDSTLKIQPAKLEDSAVYLCASSVTANYGYTFGSGTRLTVV.

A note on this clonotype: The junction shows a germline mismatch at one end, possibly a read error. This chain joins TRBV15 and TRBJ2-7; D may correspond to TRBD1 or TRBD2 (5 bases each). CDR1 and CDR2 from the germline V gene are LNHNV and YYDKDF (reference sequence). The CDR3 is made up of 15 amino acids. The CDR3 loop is CATSREDNYLYEHYF. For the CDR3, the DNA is TGTGCCACCAGCAGGGAGGACAATTACCTCTACGAGCACTACTTC. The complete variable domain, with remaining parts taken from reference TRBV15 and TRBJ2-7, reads DAMVIQNPRYQVTQFGKPVTLSCSQTLNHNVMYWYQQKSSQAPKLLFHYYDKDFNNEADTPDNFQSRRPNTSFCFLDIRSPGLGDTAMYLCATSREDNYLYEHYFGPGTRLTVT.

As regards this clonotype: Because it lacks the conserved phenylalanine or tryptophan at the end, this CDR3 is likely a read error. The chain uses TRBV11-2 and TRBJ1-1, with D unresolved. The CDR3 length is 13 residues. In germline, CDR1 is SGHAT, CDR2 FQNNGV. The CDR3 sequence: CANSLVDNTEAFN. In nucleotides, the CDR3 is TGTGCCAACAGCTTAGTAGATAACACTGAAGCTTTCAAT.

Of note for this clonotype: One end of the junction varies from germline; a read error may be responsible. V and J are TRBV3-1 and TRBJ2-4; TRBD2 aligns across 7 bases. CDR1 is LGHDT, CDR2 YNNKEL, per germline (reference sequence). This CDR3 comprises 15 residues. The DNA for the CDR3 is TGTGCCAGGAGCCAGATAGGGAGGGCCAAAAACATTCAGTGCTTC. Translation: CARSQIGRAKNIQCF.

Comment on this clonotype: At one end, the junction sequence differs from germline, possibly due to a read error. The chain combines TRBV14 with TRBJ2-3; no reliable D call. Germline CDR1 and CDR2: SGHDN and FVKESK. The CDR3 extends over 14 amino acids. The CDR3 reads CDSSQDHWGNTQYF. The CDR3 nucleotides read TGTGACAGCAGCCAAGATCATTGGGGAAATACACAGTATTTT.

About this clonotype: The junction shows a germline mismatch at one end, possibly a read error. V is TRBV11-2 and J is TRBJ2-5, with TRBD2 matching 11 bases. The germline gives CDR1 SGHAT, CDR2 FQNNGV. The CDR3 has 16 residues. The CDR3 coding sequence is TGTGCCAGCGGCCAAACTCCTAGCGGGGGGAAAGAGACCCATTGCTTC. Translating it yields CASGQTPSGGKETHCF.

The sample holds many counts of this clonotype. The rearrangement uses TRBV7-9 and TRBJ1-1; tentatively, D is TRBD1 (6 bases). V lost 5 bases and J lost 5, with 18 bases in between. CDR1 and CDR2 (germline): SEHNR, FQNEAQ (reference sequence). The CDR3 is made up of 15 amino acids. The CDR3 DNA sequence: TGTGCCAGCAGCGCCAACAGGGCTGGGGTGACTGAAGCTTTCTTT. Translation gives CASSANRAGVTEAFF.